These 23 T cell receptor beta chains were sequenced from one sample in a study of T-cell reconstitution after alpha-beta-depleted transplantation in children. Unique molecular identifiers featured in how the TCRbeta library was prepared. One entry per CDR3 protein results from TCRdb running MiXCR on the PCR reads. The sample has about 610,000 distinct CDR3 sequences, about 11% seen once; the top ten hold less than 5%. The sample was PBMCs from the stem cell graft donor, taken from the stem cell graft. The receptors derive from a human donor who donated a stem cell graft to a child with acute myeloid leukemia.

In this sample, this clonotype turned up many times. The V and J genes are TRBV6-6 and TRBJ2-7; D is possibly TRBD1 or TRBD2 (6 bases each). The germline gives CDR1 MNHNY, CDR2 SVGAGI (reference sequence). CDR3 length equals 13 residues. Between the trimmed V and J ends, which lost 5 bases and 5 bases, there was a span of 13 bases. CDR3 loop: CASSVGGANEQYF. CDR3 nucleotide sequence: TGTGCCAGCAGTGTGGGGGGCGCGAACGAGCAGTACTTC.

This sequence joins TRBV5-1 and TRBJ2-2; 8 nucleotides align to TRBD1. The V and J ends lost 4 bases and 7 bases, in that order; junction bases with no gene match: 9. CDR3 size: 15 residues. Germline CDR1 and CDR2: SGHRS and YFSETQ. CDR3 region: CASSQTGDGIGELFF. DNA for the CDR3: TGCGCCAGCAGCCAGACAGGGGATGGGATCGGGGAGCTGTTTTTT.

The chain has TRBV20-1 and TRBJ2-5; D is possibly TRBD1 or TRBD2 (5 bases each). There are 15 residues in the CDR3. Germline loops: CDR1 DFQATT, CDR2 SNEGSKA (reference sequence). V was cut by 6 bases and J by 5 bases, with 22 bases left in between. CDR3 amino acids: CSAKRSAIEGETQYF. The CDR3 bases are TGCAGTGCCAAGCGCTCCGCTATCGAGGGGGAGACCCAGTACTTC.

V gene TRBV3-1 combines with J gene TRBJ2-3; D might be TRBD2 (6 bases). The CDR3 consists of 16 residues. Per germline, CDR1 LGHDT and CDR2 YNNKEL (reference sequence). Between the trimmed V and J ends, which lost 0 bases and 6 bases, there was a span of 16 bases. The CDR3 loop is CASSQEWDFHGDTQYF. CDR3 DNA sequence: TGTGCCAGCAGCCAAGAGTGGGACTTCCACGGGGATACGCAGTATTTT.

The chain couples TRBV20-1 to TRBJ2-1; a possible D gene is TRBD2 (7 bases). CDR1 DFQATT and CDR2 SNEGSKA come from the germline V gene (reference sequence). Trimming cost V 0 bases and J 6 bases, with 15 bases left between them. The CDR3 sequence is 15 residues long. The CDR3 reads CSARDSRGPGNEQFF. The CDR3 region has the DNA TGCAGTGCTAGAGATTCGCGGGGGCCGGGCAATGAGCAGTTCTTC.

The table lists this clonotype with many counts. This CDR3 reads CASSLAGGGQETQYF. The CDR3 nucleotides read TGTGCCAGCAGCTTAGCGGGAGGCGGGCAAGAGACCCAGTACTTC. The chain employs TRBV7-2 and TRBJ2-5; TRBD2 might be the D (6 bases). The CDR3 is made up of 15 amino acids. CDR1 and CDR2 from the germline V gene are SGHTA and FQGNSA. Trimming removed 0 bases at V and 2 bases at J, with 10 bases between.

This clonotype was found a few times. The gene calls are TRBV7-9 and TRBJ1-5; maybe TRBD1 (6 bases). The length of the CDR3 is 14 residues. Trimming removed 10 bases from V and 4 bases from J, with 17 bases in between. Germline assignment: CDR1 SEHNR and CDR2 FQNEAQ (reference sequence). This chain's CDR3 is CATTGTIANQPQHF. The CDR3 DNA is TGTGCCACGACCGGGACAATAGCGAATCAGCCCCAGCATTTT.

The chain carries TRBV6-1 and TRBJ2-1; 7 bases map to TRBD1. Germline V CDR1 and CDR2: MNHNS, SASEGT. The trim removed 6 bases at V and 0 bases at J, leaving 5 bases unmatched. CDR3 length: 15 amino acids. CDR3 bases: TGTGCCAGCAGAATACAGGGGAGCTCCTACAATGAGCAGTTCTTC. As protein: CASRIQGSSYNEQFF.

The chain combines TRBV5-8 with TRBJ2-1; 12 bases fit TRBD2. Trimming removed 5 bases from V and 10 bases from J; junction bases left unmatched: 16. Per the germline V gene, CDR1 is SGHTS and CDR2 is YDEGEE. This CDR3 spans 17 amino acids. CDR3 DNA sequence: TGTGCCAGCAGTCATCTCCTGGTGACTAGCGGGAGAGGCGAGCAGTTCTTC. Translation gives CASSHLLVTSGRGEQFF.

This clonotype has ten or more counts. This rearrangement joins TRBV29-1 to TRBJ2-1; D is uncertain. The CDR3 length is 13 residues. Germline V lookup: CDR1 SQVTM, CDR2 ANQGSEA. V was shortened by 4 bases and J by 6 bases, with 13 bases between the two germline ends. Written as DNA, the CDR3 is TGCAGCGTTGGTAGGTTGACGGCCAATGAGCAGTTCTTC. It translates to CSVGRLTANEQFF.

In its sample, this clonotype was seen many times. This chain joins TRBV7-9 and TRBJ2-7; D is possibly TRBD1 (5 bases). Looked up from germline, CDR1 is SEHNR and CDR2 is FQNEAQ (reference sequence). Trimming took off 2 bases at V and 0 bases at J, with 8 bases between the two ends. CDR3 length equals 14 residues. For the CDR3, the DNA is TGTGCCAGCAGCTTATCAGGGAACTCCTACGAGCAGTACTTC. Translating gives CASSLSGNSYEQYF.

There are a few counts of this clonotype. The rearrangement joins TRBV6-1 to TRBJ1-6; TRBD1 aligns across 8 bases. From germline, CDR1 is MNHNS and CDR2 SASEGT. CDR3 length: 13 amino acids. V lost 9 bases to trimming and J lost 8 bases; unmatched junction nucleotides: 6. The CDR3 region is CASIMTGDSPLHF. CDR3 sequence (DNA): TGTGCCAGTATAATGACAGGGGATTCACCCCTCCACTTT.

Ten or more counts support this clonotype. This chain connects TRBV20-1 to TRBJ2-7, with 7 bases that match TRBD2. Germline V gives CDR1 DFQATT, CDR2 SNEGSKA (reference sequence). V was pared by 5 bases and J by 0 bases, with 10 bases of the junction left unmatched. The CDR3 spans 15 residues. CDR3 in amino acids: CSAAPLTSDSYEQYF. In DNA, the CDR3 is TGCAGTGCTGCCCCACTTACTAGCGACTCCTACGAGCAGTACTTC.

This clonotype was found many times. V usage is TRBV15 and J usage is TRBJ2-7; 9 bases agree with TRBD2. Germline loops: CDR1 LNHNV, CDR2 YYDKDF (reference sequence). The length of the CDR3 is 15 residues. J gave up 3 bases and V 0 bases, and 3 bases lay outside the gene matches. CDR3 sequence reads: CATSRDSGGYYEQYF. The CDR3, as DNA: TGTGCCACCAGCAGAGATAGCGGGGGTTACTACGAGCAGTACTTC.

The CDR3 sequence: CASSQGVLADLTDTQYF. CDR3 coding DNA: TGCGCCAGCAGCCAAGGGGTACTAGCGGATCTCACAGATACGCAGTATTTT. The chain uses TRBV4-3 and TRBJ2-3; 8 positions match TRBD2. The CDR3 is 17 residues long. Losses at the gene ends were 1 base for V and 2 bases for J; bases not matched to a gene: 8. CDR1 is LGHNA, CDR2 YSLEER, per germline.

The chain recombines TRBV27 with TRBJ2-7; 9 nucleotides agree with TRBD1. Germline CDR1 and CDR2: MNHEY and SMNVEV (reference sequence). The CDR3 totals 12 residues. V gave up 5 bases and J gave up 9 bases; unmatched junction bases: 5. CDR3 sequence: CASSTGGRVQYF. CDR3 DNA sequence: TGTGCCAGCAGTACAGGGGGCAGGGTGCAGTACTTC.

This clonotype was picked up many times. This chain joins TRBV27 and TRBJ1-4; unclear D gene. Between the trimmed V and J ends, which lost 3 bases and 4 bases, there was a span of 12 bases. The CDR3 covers 15 residues. Germline V gene lookup returns CDR1 MNHEY and CDR2 SMNVEV (reference sequence). The CDR3 protein is CASSFGQAVNEKLFF. DNA for the CDR3: TGTGCCAGCAGTTTCGGGCAGGCCGTTAATGAAAAACTGTTTTTT.

This clonotype was seen a handful of times. CDR3 DNA: TGTGCCTGGAGTTTTCTGGGACCCCAAGAGACCCAGTACTTC. Translation gives CAWSFLGPQETQYF. The gene calls are TRBV30 and TRBJ2-5; perhaps D is TRBD1 or TRBD2 (5 bases each). CDR1 and CDR2 from the germline V gene are GTSNPN and SVGIG (reference sequence). The CDR3 covers 14 residues. The V gene lost 2 bases and the J gene lost 1 base, with 11 bases spanning the gap.

This chain connects TRBV7-8 to TRBJ2-3; 11 bases line up with TRBD1. The CDR3 extends over 16 amino acids. V lost 2 bases and J lost 3; bases outside the gene matches: 4. Germline V CDR1 and CDR2: SGHVS, FQNEAQ. The CDR3: CASSLRGQGATDTQYF. CDR3 in DNA: TGTGCCAGCAGCTTAAGAGGACAGGGGGCGACAGATACGCAGTATTTT.

The chain combines TRBV11-2 with TRBJ2-7, with TRBD2 matching over 7 bases. J was trimmed by 0 bases and V by 5 bases; bases with no gene match: 13. Germline CDR1 SGHAT, CDR2 FQNNGV. The CDR3 consists of 17 residues. CDR3 DNA sequence: TGTGCCAGCAGCCAAAACCCCAGCGGGGTAGGCTCCTACGAGCAGTACTTC. Residues: CASSQNPSGVGSYEQYF.

The rearrangement links TRBV6-5 to TRBJ1-5, with 8 positions matching TRBD1. CDR3 length: 15 residues. The trim removed 9 bases at V and 1 base at J, leaving 8 bases unmatched. Germline CDR1 and CDR2: MNHEY and SVGAGI. The CDR3: CASTIRGLSNQPQHF. CDR3 DNA sequence: TGTGCCAGTACTATCAGGGGGCTAAGCAATCAGCCCCAGCATTTT.

This chain connects TRBV29-1 to TRBJ1-1; 9 nucleotides line up with TRBD1. The germline V gene encodes CDR1 SQVTM and CDR2 ANQGSEA. J was trimmed by 5 bases and V by 7 bases; bases with no gene match: 14. The CDR3 totals 15 residues. CDR3 DNA sequence: TGCAGCGGGGATCCGGACAGGGGAGGGGATACTGAAGCTTTCTTT. This translates into CSGDPDRGGDTEAFF.

The chain couples TRBV29-1 to TRBJ2-5; TRBD2 matches 8 bases. Germline lookup yields CDR1 SQVTM and CDR2 ANQGSEA. CDR3 length equals 15 residues. V was clipped by 4 bases and J by 0 bases; unmatched bases: 7. The CDR3 DNA sequence: TGCAGCGTTGTCGATAGCGGGGACTACCAAGAGACCCAGTACTTC. Protein sequence: CSVVDSGDYQETQYF.